These T cell receptor beta chains were read from a single sample in a study of cytomegalovirus exposure and HLA in healthy donors. The data were produced by immunoSEQ multiplex PCR, yet TCRdb's version contains in-frame clones alone and is incomplete. The sample holds fewer than 250,000 clones, approximately 80% seen once. The specimen sequenced was PBMCs. The receptors were sampled from a boy between 2 and 15 years old in good health and CMV-seronegative. The CDR3 runs from the conserved cysteine through the conserved F or W. The D gene is left open where the match is weak. Clone size appears in some rows only: once, few, many, or a class for an expanded clone.

clone size	D gene	V gene	J gene	CDR3 protein	CDR3 DNA
-	TRBD1	TRBV6-6	TRBJ1-2	CASSYSGTGPDGYTF	TGTGCCAGCAGTTACTCCGGGACAGGGCCGGATGGCTACACCTTC
-	TRBD1	TRBV5-4	TRBJ1-1	CASSLAQGAKSEAFF	TGTGCCAGCAGCTTGGCCCAGGGGGCGAAGAGTGAAGCTTTCTTT
few	TRBD1	TRBV30	TRBJ2-2	CAWSTTAGQGNTGELFF	TGTGCCTGGAGTACCACCGCGGGACAGGGGAACACCGGGGAGCTGTTTTTT
few	TRBD2	TRBV4-1	TRBJ2-7	CASSPGLAAYEQYF	TGCGCCAGCAGCCCGGGACTAGCAGCCTACGAGCAGTACTTC
-	TRBD1	TRBV19	TRBJ1-5	CASNPRGGRGPSNQPQHF	TGTGCCAGTAACCCGAGGGGGGGCAGGGGGCCTAGCAATCAGCCCCAGCATTTT
few	-	TRBV7-8	TRBJ1-1	CASSLETGTQNTEAFF	TGTGCCAGCAGCTTAGAAACCGGGACACAGAACACTGAAGCTTTCTTT
-	-	TRBV4-1	TRBJ1-5	CASSQDMGARERNQPQHF	TGCGCCAGCAGCCAAGATATGGGGGCGAGGGAGCGCAATCAGCCCCAGCATTTT
-	-	TRBV4-2	TRBJ2-3	CASQRGSTDTQYF	TGTGCCAGCCAAAGAGGGAGCACAGATACGCAGTATTTT
-	TRBD2	TRBV9	TRBJ2-1	CASSVTSGVFYNEQFF	TGTGCCAGCAGCGTTACCAGCGGGGTATTTTACAATGAGCAGTTCTTC
-	-	TRBV2	TRBJ1-5	CASRPYSNQPQHF	TGTGCCAGCAGGCCCTATAGCAATCAGCCCCAGCATTTT
-	-	TRBV6-1	TRBJ2-3	CASRGWTDTDTQYF	TGTGCCAGCAGGGGGTGGACAGACACAGATACGCAGTATTTT
-	TRBD2	TRBV13	TRBJ2-1	CASSPSMTSSSYNEQFF	TGTGCCAGCAGCCCAAGCATGACTAGCAGCTCCTACAATGAGCAGTTCTTC
-	TRBD2	TRBV10-3	TRBJ2-3	CAISQRGDTDTQYF	TGTGCCATCAGTCAGCGGGGGGACACAGATACGCAGTATTTT
-	-	TRBV9	TRBJ2-7	CASSPTRGLAGKAYEQYF	TGTGCCAGCAGCCCCACCCGAGGTCTTGCGGGGAAGGCCTACGAGCAGTACTTC
once	-	TRBV6-5	TRBJ2-7	CASSYRPQVYEQYF	TGTGCCAGCAGTTACAGACCTCAGGTTTACGAGCAGTACTTC
-	-	TRBV30	TRBJ1-2	CAHTGGGYTF	TGTGCCCATACGGGGGGCGGCTACACCTTC
-	-	TRBV29-1	TRBJ1-2	CSVEDHGFRGYTF	TGCAGCGTTGAAGATCACGGGTTTCGCGGCTACACCTTC
-	TRBD2	TRBV4-2	TRBJ2-4	CASSSPGGVRNIQYF	TGTGCCAGCAGCTCTCCGGGGGGGGTGAGAAACATTCAGTACTTC
-	TRBD1	TRBV23-1	TRBJ1-2	CASSPGTGGARGYGYTF	TGCGCCAGCAGTCCCGGGACAGGGGGCGCGCGGGGCTATGGCTACACCTTC
-	-	TRBV6-1	TRBJ2-6	CASSDRAISGANVLTF	TGTGCCAGCAGTGACAGGGCAATCTCTGGGGCCAACGTCCTGACTTTC
-	TRBD2	TRBV19	TRBJ2-7	CASGMAGEPFYEQYF	TGTGCCAGTGGAATGGCGGGGGAACCTTTCTACGAGCAGTACTTC
-	TRBD1	TRBV5-1	TRBJ1-3	CASSLGQGAGNTIYF	TGCGCCAGCAGCTTGGGACAGGGCGCTGGAAACACCATATATTTT
-	-	TRBV13	TRBJ1-5	CASSLGLGGTQPQHF	TGTGCCAGCAGCTTAGGATTGGGGGGGACTCAGCCCCAGCATTTT
-	-	TRBV13	TRBJ2-3	CASSPGRGTQYF	TGTGCCAGCAGCCCCGGACGGGGTACGCAGTATTTT
-	-	TRBV2	TRBJ2-3	CASNFQTGQYAEYF	TGTGCCAGCAACTTCCAGACAGGTCAATACGCAGAGTATTTT
-	TRBD1	TRBV5-4	TRBJ1-4	CASSRGQGELFF	TGTGCCAGCAGCAGGGGACAGGGGGAACTGTTTTTT